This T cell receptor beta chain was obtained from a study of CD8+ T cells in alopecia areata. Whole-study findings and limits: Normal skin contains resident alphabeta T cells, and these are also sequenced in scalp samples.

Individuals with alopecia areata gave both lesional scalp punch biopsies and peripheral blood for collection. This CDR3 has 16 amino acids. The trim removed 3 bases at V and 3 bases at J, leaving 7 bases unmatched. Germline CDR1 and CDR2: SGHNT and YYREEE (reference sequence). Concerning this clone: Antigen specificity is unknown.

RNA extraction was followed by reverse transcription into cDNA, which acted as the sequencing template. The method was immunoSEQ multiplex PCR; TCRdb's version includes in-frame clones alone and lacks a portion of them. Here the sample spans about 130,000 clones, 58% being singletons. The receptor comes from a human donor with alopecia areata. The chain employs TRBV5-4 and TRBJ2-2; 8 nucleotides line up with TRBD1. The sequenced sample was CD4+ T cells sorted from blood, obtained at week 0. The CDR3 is CASSWGQGADTGELFF. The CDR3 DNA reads TGTGCCAGCAGCTGGGGGCAGGGGGCGGACACCGGGGAGCTGTTTTTT.